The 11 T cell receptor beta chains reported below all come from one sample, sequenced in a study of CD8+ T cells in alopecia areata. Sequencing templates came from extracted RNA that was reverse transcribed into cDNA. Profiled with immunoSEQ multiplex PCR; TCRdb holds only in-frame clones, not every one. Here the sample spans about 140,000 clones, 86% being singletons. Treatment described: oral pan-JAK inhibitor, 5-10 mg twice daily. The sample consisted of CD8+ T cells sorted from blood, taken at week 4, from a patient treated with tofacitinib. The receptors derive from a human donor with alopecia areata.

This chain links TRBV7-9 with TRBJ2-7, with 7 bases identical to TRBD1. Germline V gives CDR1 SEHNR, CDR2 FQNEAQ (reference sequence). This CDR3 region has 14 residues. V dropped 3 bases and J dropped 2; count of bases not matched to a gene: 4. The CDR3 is CASSFRDRPYEQYF. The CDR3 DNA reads TGTGCCAGCAGCTTCCGGGACAGACCCTACGAGCAGTACTTC.

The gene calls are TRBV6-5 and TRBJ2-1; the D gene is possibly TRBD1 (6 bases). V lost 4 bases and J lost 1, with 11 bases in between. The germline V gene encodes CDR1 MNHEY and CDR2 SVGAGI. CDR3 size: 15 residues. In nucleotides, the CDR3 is TGTGCCAGCAGTTCTGGGCAGGGGTCCTACAATGAGCAGTTCTTC. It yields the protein CASSSGQGSYNEQFF.

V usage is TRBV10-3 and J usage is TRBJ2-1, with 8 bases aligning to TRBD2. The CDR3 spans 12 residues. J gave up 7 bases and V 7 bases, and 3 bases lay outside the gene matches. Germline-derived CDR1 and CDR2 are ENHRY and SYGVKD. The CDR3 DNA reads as TGTGCCATCAATACGGGGGGGAATGAGCAGTTCTTC. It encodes CAINTGGNEQFF.

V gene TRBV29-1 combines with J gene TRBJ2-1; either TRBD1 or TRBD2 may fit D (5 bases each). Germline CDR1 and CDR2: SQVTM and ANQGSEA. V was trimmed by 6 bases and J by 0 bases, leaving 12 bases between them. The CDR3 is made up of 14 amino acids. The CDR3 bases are TGCAGCGTACCAGAGGGGCTCTCCTACAATGAGCAGTTCTTC. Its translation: CSVPEGLSYNEQFF.

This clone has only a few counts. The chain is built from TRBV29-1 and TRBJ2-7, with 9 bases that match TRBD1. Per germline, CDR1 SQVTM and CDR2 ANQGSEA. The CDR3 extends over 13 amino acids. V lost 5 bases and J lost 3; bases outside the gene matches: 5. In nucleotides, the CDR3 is TGCAGCGTTCGGACAGGGGCGGGCTACGAGCAGTACTTC. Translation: CSVRTGAGYEQYF.

The CDR3 nucleotides read TGTGCCAGCAGCTTAACGGGCGGGAGCAACGAGCAGTACTTC. Its translation: CASSLTGGSNEQYF. The chain couples TRBV7-3 to TRBJ2-7; TRBD2 aligns across 7 bases. V lost 0 bases to trimming and J lost 5 bases; unmatched junction nucleotides: 4. Germline V CDR1 and CDR2: SGHTA, FQGTGA. The CDR3 covers 14 residues.

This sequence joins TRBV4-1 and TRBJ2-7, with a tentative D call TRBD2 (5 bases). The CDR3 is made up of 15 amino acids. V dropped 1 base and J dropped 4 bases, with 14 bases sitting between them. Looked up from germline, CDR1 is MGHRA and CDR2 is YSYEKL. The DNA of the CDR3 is TGCGCCAGCAGCCAAGGGGCAGGTAGACTATACGAGCAGTACTTC. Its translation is CASSQGAGRLYEQYF.

The CDR3 nucleotides are TGTGCCAGCAGTTTGGGGCGGGATACAGATACGCAGTATTTT. Its translation: CASSLGRDTDTQYF. V is TRBV27 and J is TRBJ2-3; a possible D gene is TRBD2 (6 bases). V was pared by 3 bases and J by 3 bases, with 10 bases between. Germline lookup yields CDR1 MNHEY and CDR2 SMNVEV (reference sequence). This CDR3 comprises 14 residues.

DNA for the CDR3: TGTGCCAGCAGCTTAGAAACGCCTCAGCCCCAGCATTTT. Translating it yields CASSLETPQPQHF. This chain uses TRBV7-8 with TRBJ1-5; D call uncertain. Trimming took 1 base from V and 6 from J, leaving 7 bases between them. Germline CDR1 reads SGHVS; CDR2 reads FQNEAQ. This CDR3 region has 13 residues.

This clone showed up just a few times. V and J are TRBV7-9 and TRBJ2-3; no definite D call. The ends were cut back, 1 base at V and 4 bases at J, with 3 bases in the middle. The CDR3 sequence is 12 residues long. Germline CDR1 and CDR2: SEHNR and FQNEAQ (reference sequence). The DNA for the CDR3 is TGTGCCAGCAGCTTAGATTCAGATACGCAGTATTTT. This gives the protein CASSLDSDTQYF.

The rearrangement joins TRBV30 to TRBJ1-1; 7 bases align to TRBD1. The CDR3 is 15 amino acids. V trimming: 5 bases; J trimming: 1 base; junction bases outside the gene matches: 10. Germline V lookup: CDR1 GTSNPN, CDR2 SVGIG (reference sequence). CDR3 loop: CAWGNLGTENTEAFF. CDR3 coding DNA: TGTGCCTGGGGGAACCTAGGGACAGAGAACACTGAAGCTTTCTTT. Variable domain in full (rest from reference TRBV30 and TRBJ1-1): SQTIHQWPATLVQPVGSPLSLECTVEGTSNPNLYWYRQAAGRGLQLLFYSVGIGQISSEVPQNLSASRPQDRQFILSSKKLLLSDSGFYLCAWGNLGTENTEAFFGQGTRLTVV.